This T cell receptor (beta chain) derives from a study of identical twins. Study-wide findings and caveats: Within beta out-of-frame sequences, the excess sharing observed between twins was weaker.

Points on this clonotype: Its antigen remains unknown.

TCRdb fed the 5' RACE reads into MiXCR, producing one record per CDR3 protein. This sample has some 300,000 distinct CDR3 sequences, with approximately 13% found just once. There are 16 residues in the CDR3. Germline CDR1 and CDR2: SGHRS and YFSETQ. V dropped 3 bases and J dropped 2; count of bases not matched to a gene: 5. These data are also associated with another study on yellow fever vaccine responses in identical twins.

The chain has TRBV5-1 and TRBJ2-3; 11 positions match TRBD2. The receptor comes from a woman younger than 35 in good health. Material for sequencing was CD8+ T cells sorted from blood. The CDR3 reads CASSSRLAGTTDTQYF. Here the CDR3 DNA reads TGCGCCAGCAGCTCACGACTAGCGGGGACCACAGATACGCAGTATTTT.